What follows are 20 T cell receptor beta chains derived from one specimen sequenced in a study of early T cells in non-severe SARS-CoV-2 infection. TCRdb used MiXCR to reprocess the 5' RACE reads, holding one entry per CDR3 protein. The profile shows tens of thousands of distinct CDR3 sequences, less than 5% of them singletons. The sample was whole blood. The receptor set was obtained from an adult who was a healthcare worker with PCR-confirmed SARS-CoV-2 infection or an uninfected control (not recorded which).

This chain connects TRBV7-2 to TRBJ1-2; the D is unclear. Germline V CDR1 and CDR2: SGHTA, FQGNSA. Trimming took off 2 bases at V and 5 bases at J, with 12 bases between the two ends. The CDR3 is made up of 14 amino acids. CDR3 sequence reads: CASSLSGKGYGYTF. The CDR3 bases are TGTGCCAGCAGCTTATCTGGAAAAGGTTATGGCTACACCTTC. Variable domain in full (rest from reference TRBV7-2 and TRBJ1-2): GAGVSQSPSNKVTEKGKDVELRCDPISGHTALYWYRQSLGQGLEFLIYFQGNSAPDKSGLPSDRFSAERTGGSVSTLTIQRTQQEDSAVYLCASSLSGKGYGYTFGSGTRLTVV.

The rearrangement joins TRBV6-6 to TRBJ2-7; D gene ambiguous. V shed 0 bases and J shed 7 bases, with 7 bases lying between them. The CDR3 extends over 12 amino acids. From germline, CDR1 is MNHNY and CDR2 SVGAGI (reference sequence). The chain's CDR3 is CASSYSMGEQYF. The CDR3 DNA reads as TGTGCCAGCAGTTACTCGATGGGGGAGCAGTACTTC.

The V call is TRBV6-5, the J call TRBJ2-7; 10 bases line up with TRBD2. CDR3 length equals 15 residues. V dropped 2 bases and J dropped 4; count of bases not matched to a gene: 5. Germline V gene data show CDR1 as MNHEY and CDR2 as SVGAGI. The CDR3 nucleotides are TGTGCCAGCAGTTACGAAGCGGGGGGGCCTTACGAGCAGTACTTC. Translation: CASSYEAGGPYEQYF.

The chain carries TRBV27 and TRBJ2-7; TRBD2 matches 7 bases. Germline V lookup: CDR1 MNHEY, CDR2 SMNVEV (reference sequence). The ends lost 5 bases at V and 0 bases at J; junction bases unmatched: 7. The CDR3 has 15 residues. DNA for the CDR3: TGTGCCAGCAGTGAGGAGCGGGGTCTCTCCTACGAGCAGTACTTC. Translating it yields CASSEERGLSYEQYF.

This clonotype was seen many times. The genes are TRBV6-6 and TRBJ2-1; no clear D gene. The V end was cut by 0 bases, the J end by 3 bases, with 6 bases between. Germline V gene data show CDR1 as MNHNY and CDR2 as SVGAGI (reference sequence). The CDR3 covers 14 residues. The DNA for the CDR3 is TGTGCCAGCAGTTACTCAGGCCACTACAATGAGCAGTTCTTC. It yields the protein CASSYSGHYNEQFF.

In this sample, this clonotype turned up many times. This sequence joins TRBV11-2 and TRBJ2-2; D is possibly TRBD2 (6 bases). The CDR3 length is 18 residues. Trimming cost V 2 bases and J 1 base, with 17 bases left between them. The germline CDR1 and CDR2 sequences are SGHAT and FQNNGV. As DNA, the CDR3 is TGTGCCAGCAGCTTATTGGAGGGCGGCCCTAAGAACACCGGGGAGCTGTTTTTT. This sequence encodes CASSLLEGGPKNTGELFF.

This clonotype was recorded many times. V usage is TRBV10-2 and J usage is TRBJ1-1, with D possibly TRBD1 on 5 matching bases. The length of the CDR3 is 14 residues. Germline lookup yields CDR1 WSHSY and CDR2 SAAADI. Deletions cut 3 bases from V and 1 base from J, with 9 bases between. The CDR3 loop is CASSEVGQNTEAFF. In DNA form, the CDR3 reads TGCGCCAGCAGTGAAGTAGGACAGAACACTGAAGCTTTCTTT.

The table lists this clonotype with a few counts. J is TRBJ1-6 and V is TRBV5-4; D gene ambiguous. This CDR3 comprises 14 residues. Germline CDR1 reads SGHNT; CDR2 reads YYREEE (reference sequence). Trimming removed 7 bases at V and 7 bases at J, with 15 bases between. The CDR3 here is CASAGRVRNSPLHF. The CDR3 coding sequence is TGTGCCAGCGCAGGCCGGGTTAGGAATTCACCCCTCCACTTT. Full variable domain (rest looked up from reference TRBV5-4 and TRBJ1-6): ETGVTQSPTHLIKTRGQQVTLRCSSQSGHNTVSWYQQALGQGPQFIFQYYREEENGRGNFPPRFSGLQFPNYSSELNVNALELDDSALYLCASAGRVRNSPLHFGNGTRLTVT.

About this clonotype itself: A read error may be the cause here, since a much bigger clone is one base away. The V and J genes are TRBV7-9 and TRBJ2-2; D may match TRBD1 or TRBD2 (5 bases each). This CDR3 is 15 amino acids long. Germline assignment: CDR1 SEHNR and CDR2 FQNEAQ (reference sequence). The CDR3 DNA sequence: TGTGCCGGCAGCGGAGCTTTAGGGGTCACCGGGGAGCTGTTTTTT. Translation: CAGSGALGVTGELFF.

This chain joins TRBV18 and TRBJ2-5; D is possibly TRBD2 (7 bases). Germline lookup yields CDR1 KGHSH and CDR2 LQKENI. V was shortened by 2 bases and J by 5 bases, with 15 bases between the two germline ends. The CDR3 has 15 amino acids. CDR3 amino acids: CASSPSGTPGETQYF. For the CDR3, the DNA is TGTGCCAGCTCACCAAGCGGGACACCCGGGGAGACCCAGTACTTC.

This clonotype was recorded at least ten times. The chain recombines TRBV12-3 or TRBV12-4 with TRBJ2-1; D call uncertain. The CDR3 totals 14 residues. V lost 4 bases to trimming and J lost 7 bases, with 14 bases between them. CDR3 bases: TGTGCCAGCAGTTCCGGCGCGGAACGAAATGAGCAGTTCTTC. Protein sequence: CASSSGAERNEQFF.

This clonotype occurred many times. The chain has TRBV7-9 and TRBJ1-5; TRBD1 matches at 8 bases. The CDR3 is 16 amino acids. Losses at the gene ends were 6 bases for V and 3 bases for J; bases not matched to a gene: 10. Looked up from germline, CDR1 is SEHNR and CDR2 is FQNEAQ (reference sequence). The CDR3 spells CASSSLDRADNQPQHF. As DNA, the CDR3 is TGTGCCAGCAGTTCCCTGGACAGGGCTGACAATCAGCCCCAGCATTTT.

The sample holds many counts of this clonotype. This sequence joins TRBV19 and TRBJ2-5; D is perhaps TRBD1 or TRBD2 (5 bases each). Deletions cut 5 bases from V and 5 bases from J, with 15 bases between. The CDR3 is 14 amino acids. The germline CDR1 and CDR2 sequences are LNHDA and SQIVND (reference sequence). CDR3 in DNA: TGTGCCAGTAGTCCCCCCGGGAAGGGGGAGACCCAGTACTTC. Its protein is CASSPPGKGETQYF.

This clonotype has more than one count but fewer than ten. The J gene is TRBJ2-1, the V gene TRBV4-3; 8 bases agree with TRBD2. The V segment lost 5 bases and the J segment 8 bases; nucleotides outside the gene matches: 14. Germline-derived CDR1 and CDR2 are LGHNA and YSLEER. The CDR3 runs 16 residues. The DNA for the CDR3 is TGCGCCAGCAGCTCCCGGGAGGGTGAAGCTTACGATGAGCAGTTCTTC. This codes for CASSSREGEAYDEQFF.

This clonotype was found many times. This chain links TRBV7-9 with TRBJ1-5; perhaps TRBD1 as D (6 bases). Germline CDR1 is SEHNR and CDR2 is FQNEAQ (reference sequence). Trimming stripped 4 bases from V and 1 base from J, with 8 bases between. The CDR3 sequence is 14 residues long. The chain's CDR3 is CASSSGQSNQPQHF. The CDR3 DNA follows: TGTGCCAGCAGCTCTGGACAGAGCAATCAGCCCCAGCATTTT. Filled out from reference TRBV7-9 and TRBJ1-5, the complete variable domain reads DTGVSQNPRHKITKRGQNVTFRCDPISEHNRLYWYRQTLGQGPEFLTYFQNEAQLEKSRLLSDRFSAERPKGSFSTLEIQRTEQGDSAMYLCASSSGQSNQPQHFGDGTRLSIL.

This clonotype was seen more than once but under ten times. The chain employs TRBV11-1 and TRBJ1-4; D gene ambiguous. The length of the CDR3 is 13 residues. Germline CDR1 SGHAT, CDR2 FQDESV (reference sequence). Deletions cut 4 bases from V and 3 bases from J, with 6 bases between. The CDR3 loop reads CASSSTANEKLFF. Here the CDR3 DNA reads TGTGCCAGCAGCTCCACAGCTAATGAAAAACTGTTTTTT.

This chain links TRBV7-3 with TRBJ1-1; the match to TRBD1 covers 8 bases. The V gene end was trimmed by 5 bases and the J gene end by 3 bases; junction bases not matched to a gene: 8. The CDR3 consists of 15 residues. Germline CDR1 is SGHTA and CDR2 is FQGTGA. CDR3 coding DNA: TGTGCCAGCAGCCCCGGACAGGGCAGTCACACTGAAGCTTTCTTT. As protein: CASSPGQGSHTEAFF.

This clonotype has a handful of counts. This chain uses TRBV20-1 with TRBJ2-7; 8 bases align to TRBD1. The CDR3 is 12 amino acids. With V trimmed by 6 bases and J by 4 bases, 5 bases remained unmatched. Per the germline V gene, CDR1 is DFQATT and CDR2 is SNEGSKA (reference sequence). Written as DNA, the CDR3 is TGCAGTGCGGGACAGGAAAGATACGAGCAGTACTTC. The encoded protein is CSAGQERYEQYF.

This clonotype has a handful of counts. The chain employs TRBV14 and TRBJ2-1; no firm D call. The length of the CDR3 is 15 residues. The ends were cut back, 4 bases at V and 12 bases at J, with 22 bases in the middle. CDR1 and CDR2 (germline): SGHDN, FVKESK. DNA for the CDR3: TGTGCCAGCAGCCCGTTAGATCTTTTCAACATACGGCAGTTCTTC. It codes for CASSPLDLFNIRQFF.

This clonotype was seen ten or more times. The rearrangement uses TRBV28 and TRBJ1-1, with 8 bases lining up with TRBD1. Looked up from germline, CDR1 is MDHEN and CDR2 is SYDVKM. The V segment lost 6 bases and the J segment 5 bases; nucleotides outside the gene matches: 8. The CDR3 has 14 amino acids. CDR3 amino acids: CASRAGGARTEAFF. The CDR3 coding sequence is TGTGCCAGCAGGGCAGGGGGCGCGCGGACTGAAGCTTTCTTT.